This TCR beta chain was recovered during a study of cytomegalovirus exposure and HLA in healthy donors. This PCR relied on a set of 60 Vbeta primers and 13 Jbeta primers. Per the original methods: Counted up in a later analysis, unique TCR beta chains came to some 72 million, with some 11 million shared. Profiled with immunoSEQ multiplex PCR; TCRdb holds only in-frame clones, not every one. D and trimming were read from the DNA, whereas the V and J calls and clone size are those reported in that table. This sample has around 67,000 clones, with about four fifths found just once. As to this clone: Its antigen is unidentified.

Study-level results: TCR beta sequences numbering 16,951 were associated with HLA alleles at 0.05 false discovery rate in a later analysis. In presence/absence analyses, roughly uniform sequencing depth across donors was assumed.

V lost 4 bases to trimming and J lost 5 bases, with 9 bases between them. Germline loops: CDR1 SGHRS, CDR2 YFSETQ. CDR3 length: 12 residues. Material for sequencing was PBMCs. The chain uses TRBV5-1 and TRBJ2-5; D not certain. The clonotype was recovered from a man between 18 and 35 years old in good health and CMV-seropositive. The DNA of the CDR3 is TGCGCCAGCAGCCCCCCCGGGGAGACCCAGTACTTC. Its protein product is CASSPPGETQYF.